The next 20 T cell receptor beta chains were all read from a single sample in a study of blood T cell repertoires in COVID-19 (dated by TCRdb to the early 2020s). Receptors were amplified or captured by the immunoSEQ multiplex PCR assay. In its TCRdb copy, this immuneACCESS table keeps in-frame sequences only and misses some clones. Where compared with another copy, unresolved V genes explain less than half of these, and the others have no known cause. The sample table lists about 100,000 clones, 88% of them with a count of one. 5% of the sample is in the top ten clones. The sequenced sample was peripheral blood. All receptors derive from a human donor in a cohort sampled during active COVID-19.

V is TRBV11-2 and J is TRBJ2-3, with 12 bases fitting TRBD2. V was clipped by 3 bases and J by 2 bases; unmatched bases: 3. CDR3 length: 16 residues. Per germline, CDR1 SGHAT and CDR2 FQNNGV. As DNA, the CDR3 is TGTGCCAGCAGCTTTACTAGCGGGGGGACCACAGATACGCAGTATTTT. Translated, it gives CASSFTSGGTTDTQYF. Variable domain in full (rest from reference TRBV11-2 and TRBJ2-3): EAGVAQSPRYKIIEKRQSVAFWCNPISGHATLYWYQQILGQGPKLLIQFQNNGVVDDSQLPKDRFSAERLKGVDSTLKIQPAKLEDSAVYLCASSFTSGGTTDTQYFGPGTRLTVL.

This clone appeared a single time. The chain links TRBV6-5 to TRBJ1-2; 8 bases agree with TRBD1. Germline CDR1 MNHEY, CDR2 SVGAGI. The ends lost 10 bases at V and 4 bases at J; junction bases unmatched: 5. This CDR3 is built from 12 residues. CDR3 coding DNA: TGTGCCACCCGGGACAGGACCTATGGCTACACCTTC. Residues: CATRDRTYGYTF.

This chain connects TRBV6-4 to TRBJ2-5; 9 bases match TRBD2. V shed 6 bases and J 7 bases; nucleotides not matched to a gene: 9. The CDR3 totals 14 residues. Per the germline V gene, CDR1 is MRHNA and CDR2 is SNTAGT. In nucleotides, the CDR3 is TGTGCCAGCAGGGAGGTAGCGGGAGACGGGACCCAGTACTTC. Encoded protein: CASREVAGDGTQYF.

This clone was seen a handful of times. This chain uses TRBV4-1 with TRBJ2-1; 11 bases are shared with TRBD2. CDR3 length: 17 amino acids. CDR1 MGHRA and CDR2 YSYEKL come from the germline V gene. Losses at the gene ends were 4 bases for V and 4 bases for J; bases not matched to a gene: 9. The CDR3 DNA follows: TGCGCCAGCAGCCCAGAAACCGGGACTAGCGGTTACAATGAGCAGTTCTTC. Its protein is CASSPETGTSGYNEQFF.

This clone was detected once. This sample includes further DNA sequences coding for the same CDR3. The chain is built from TRBV5-1 and TRBJ1-1, with no clear D. Trimming removed 0 bases from V and 1 base from J, with 4 bases in between. Germline lookup yields CDR1 SGHRS and CDR2 YFSETQ. The CDR3 is 13 residues long. The CDR3 protein is CASSLGGNTEAFF. The DNA of the CDR3 is TGCGCCAGCAGCTTGGGAGGGAACACTGAAGCTTTCTTT.

The chain has TRBV2 and TRBJ2-7; 10 nucleotides match TRBD2. The V and J ends lost 5 bases and 1 base, in that order; junction bases with no gene match: 5. The CDR3 consists of 15 residues. Germline CDR1 is SNHLY and CDR2 is FYNNEI. CDR3 loop: CASSRRTSGSYEQYF. CDR3 in DNA: TGTGCCAGCAGTCGTAGGACTAGCGGTTCCTACGAGCAGTACTTC.

A few counts support this clone. The V and J genes are TRBV7-6 and TRBJ1-1; D uncertain. CDR1 is SGHVS, CDR2 FNYEAQ, per germline. This CDR3 contains 13 residues. V lost 1 base and J 1 base, leaving 4 bases between the germline ends. The CDR3, as DNA: TGTGCCAGCAGCTTAGAACAGAACACTGAAGCTTTCTTT. This gives the protein CASSLEQNTEAFF.

V and J are TRBV4-2 and TRBJ2-3; 12 positions agree with TRBD2. V was pared by 2 bases and J by 9 bases, with 9 bases of the junction left unmatched. The CDR3 is 16 amino acids. The germline gives CDR1 LGHNA, CDR2 YNFKEQ. CDR3: CASSQPLAGGPRTQYF. CDR3 DNA: TGTGCCAGCAGCCAACCCCTAGCGGGAGGGCCCAGAACGCAGTATTTT.

CDR3 residues: CASSLDRASLSTF. CDR3 coding DNA: TGTGCCAGCAGCTTAGACAGGGCCAGTCTCTCCACCTTC. The chain is built from TRBV7-9 and TRBJ1-2; weak D call: TRBD1 (6 bases). V was shortened by 1 base and J by 13 bases, with 16 bases between the two germline ends. The CDR3 spans 13 residues. In germline, CDR1 is SEHNR, CDR2 FQNEAQ (reference sequence).

The gene calls are TRBV7-8 and TRBJ2-1, with 9 bases fitting TRBD2. The length of the CDR3 is 14 residues. With V trimmed by 4 bases and J by 6 bases, 4 bases remained unmatched. In germline, CDR1 is SGHVS, CDR2 FQNEAQ. CDR3 residues: CASSSLAGLNEQFF. The CDR3 DNA follows: TGTGCCAGCAGCTCACTAGCGGGTCTCAATGAGCAGTTCTTC.

The gene calls are TRBV12-1 and TRBJ2-7; whether TRBD2, the table's D call, matches the DNA was not checked. TRBV12-1 counts as a pseudogene. The CDR3 covers 15 residues. CDR3 sequence: CASSSGLRNRHEQYF. CDR3 in DNA: TGTGCCAGCAGCTCGGGACTGCGAAATCGGCACGAGCAGTACTTC.

This clone was detected once. The rearrangement uses TRBV30 and TRBJ1-1; D uncertain. This CDR3 region has 11 residues. V lost 3 bases, J lost 7 bases, and 9 bases lay in between. CDR1 and CDR2 from the germline V gene are GTSNPN and SVGIG (reference sequence). The CDR3, as DNA: TGTGCCTGGAGGGAACAGCTTGAAGCTTTCTTT. Translated, it gives CAWREQLEAFF.

The chain has TRBV9 and TRBJ2-3; D unresolved. V was cut by 0 bases and J by 4 bases, with 6 bases left in between. The length of the CDR3 is 13 residues. Germline-derived CDR1 and CDR2 are SGDLS and YYNGEE. CDR3 protein: CASSVVPSDTQYF. In DNA form, the CDR3 reads TGTGCCAGCAGCGTAGTTCCCTCAGATACGCAGTATTTT.

The genes are TRBV28 and TRBJ2-1; D gene unclear. Trimming cost V 4 bases and J 0 bases, with 10 bases left between them. This CDR3 contains 15 residues. Germline V CDR1 and CDR2: MDHEN, SYDVKM. DNA of the CDR3: TGTGCCAGCAGTTCCGGAGATTCCTCCTACAATGAGCAGTTCTTC. Translation: CASSSGDSSYNEQFF.

This sequence joins TRBV7-9 and TRBJ1-4, with 9 positions matching TRBD1. Germline V CDR1 and CDR2: SEHNR, FQNEAQ (reference sequence). J gave up 0 bases and V 6 bases, and 5 bases lay outside the gene matches. The length of the CDR3 is 16 residues. This CDR3 reads CASRFGQGSTNEKLFF. The CDR3 DNA follows: TGTGCCAGCAGATTCGGACAGGGGTCAACTAATGAAAAACTGTTTTTT.

V gene TRBV19 combines with J gene TRBJ2-5; 11 positions agree with TRBD2. The J segment lost 3 bases and the V segment lost 5 bases, leaving 8 bases of the junction unmatched. Germline CDR1 reads LNHDA; CDR2 reads SQIVND (reference sequence). The CDR3 runs to 16 residues. CDR3 sequence reads: CASSAAPGLAEETQYF. In DNA form, the CDR3 reads TGTGCCAGTAGTGCCGCTCCGGGACTAGCGGAAGAGACCCAGTACTTC. Drawing the rest from reference TRBV19 and TRBJ2-5, the complete variable domain is DGGITQSPKYLFRKEGQNVTLSCEQNLNHDAMYWYRQDPGQGLRLIYYSQIVNDFQKGDIAEGYSVSREKKESFPLTVTSAQKNPTAFYLCASSAAPGLAEETQYFGPGTRLLVL.

The V and J genes are TRBV5-1 and TRBJ2-5; 12 bases agree with TRBD1. This CDR3 is 15 amino acids long. V was pared by 4 bases and J by 5 bases, with 6 bases of the junction left unmatched. Germline CDR1 SGHRS, CDR2 YFSETQ. This CDR3 is CASSGAGTGGETQYF. The DNA for the CDR3 is TGCGCCAGCAGCGGGGCCGGGACAGGGGGCGAGACCCAGTACTTC. Based on the CDR3 plus reference TRBV5-1 and TRBJ2-5, the full variable domain is KAGVTQTPRYLIKTRGQQVTLSCSPISGHRSVSWYQQTPGQGLQFLFEYFSETQRNKGNFPGRFSGRQFSNSRSEMNVSTLELGDSALYLCASSGAGTGGETQYFGPGTRLLVL.

The rearrangement joins TRBV6-6 to TRBJ1-1, with TRBD1 as a possible D gene (6 bases). The V gene's germline CDR1 is MNHNY and CDR2 SVGAGI (reference sequence). This CDR3 has 15 residues. Trimming removed 7 bases from V and 1 base from J, with 16 bases in between. CDR3 DNA: TGTGCCAGCACCCACCTACAGGGAGAGAACACTGAAGCTTTCTTT. Encoded protein: CASTHLQGENTEAFF.

For the CDR3, the DNA is TGTGCCAGCGGACAGGGTGCTTTGCTTGGCTACACCTTC. This gives the protein CASGQGALLGYTF. V gene TRBV19 combines with J gene TRBJ1-2; 8 bases are a match to TRBD1. V gave up 9 bases and J gave up 7 bases; unmatched junction bases: 10. The length of the CDR3 is 13 residues. Germline V gene sequence: CDR1 LNHDA, CDR2 SQIVND (reference sequence).

This chain joins TRBV29-1 and TRBJ1-1, with D unresolved. This CDR3 is built from 13 residues. Germline CDR1 SQVTM, CDR2 ANQGSEA. V was clipped by 5 bases and J by 7 bases, with 17 bases between them. The CDR3 spells CSVSSSDLVEAFF. In DNA form, the CDR3 reads TGCAGCGTTTCTTCCAGCGACTTAGTTGAAGCTTTCTTT.